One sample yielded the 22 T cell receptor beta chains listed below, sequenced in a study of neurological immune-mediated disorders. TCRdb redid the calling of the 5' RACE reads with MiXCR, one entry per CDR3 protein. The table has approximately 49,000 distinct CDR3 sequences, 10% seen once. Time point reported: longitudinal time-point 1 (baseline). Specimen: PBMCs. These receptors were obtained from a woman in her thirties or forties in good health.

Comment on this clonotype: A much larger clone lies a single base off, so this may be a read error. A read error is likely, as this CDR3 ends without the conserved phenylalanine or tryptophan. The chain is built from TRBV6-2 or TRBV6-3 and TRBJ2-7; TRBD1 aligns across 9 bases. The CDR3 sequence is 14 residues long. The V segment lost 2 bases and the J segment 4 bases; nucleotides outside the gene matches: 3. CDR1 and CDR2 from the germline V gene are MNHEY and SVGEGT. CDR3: CASSYPGQGYEQYL. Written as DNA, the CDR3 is TGTGCCAGCAGTTACCCGGGACAGGGATACGAGCAGTACTTA.

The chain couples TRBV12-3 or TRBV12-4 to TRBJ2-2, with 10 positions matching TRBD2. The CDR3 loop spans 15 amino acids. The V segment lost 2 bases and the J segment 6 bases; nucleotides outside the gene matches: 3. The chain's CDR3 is CASSLSAGGPGELFF. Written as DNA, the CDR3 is TGTGCCAGCAGTTTATCAGCGGGAGGGCCCGGGGAGCTGTTTTTT.

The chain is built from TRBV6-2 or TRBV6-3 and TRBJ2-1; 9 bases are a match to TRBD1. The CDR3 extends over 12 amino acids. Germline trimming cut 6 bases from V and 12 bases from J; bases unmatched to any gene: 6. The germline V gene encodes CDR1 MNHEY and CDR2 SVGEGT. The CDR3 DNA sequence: TGTGCCAGCAGCGCGGACAGGGGCGGGCAGTTCTTC. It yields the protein CASSADRGGQFF.

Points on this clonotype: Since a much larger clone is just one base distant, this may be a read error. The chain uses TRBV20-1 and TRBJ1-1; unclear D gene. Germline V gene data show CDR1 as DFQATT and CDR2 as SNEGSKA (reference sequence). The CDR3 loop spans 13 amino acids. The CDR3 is CSASSTFNTVAFF. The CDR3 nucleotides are TGCAGTGCTAGTAGCACATTTAACACTGTAGCTTTCTTT.

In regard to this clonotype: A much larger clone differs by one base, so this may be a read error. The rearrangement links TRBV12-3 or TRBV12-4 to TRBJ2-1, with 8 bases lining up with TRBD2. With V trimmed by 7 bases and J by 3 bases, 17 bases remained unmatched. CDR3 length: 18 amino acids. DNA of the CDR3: TGTGCCAGCAATTTCCCCACATCCGGACTAGCTGTCTACAATGAGCAGTTCTTC. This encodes CASNFPTSGLAVYNEQFF.

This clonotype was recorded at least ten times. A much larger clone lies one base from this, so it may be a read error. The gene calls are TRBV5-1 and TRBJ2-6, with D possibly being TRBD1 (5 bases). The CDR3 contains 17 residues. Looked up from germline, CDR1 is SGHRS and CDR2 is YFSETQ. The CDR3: CANSLGPTWPGANVLTF. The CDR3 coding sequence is TGCGCCAACAGCTTGGGGCCTACCTGGCCTGGGGCCAACGTCCTGACTTTC.

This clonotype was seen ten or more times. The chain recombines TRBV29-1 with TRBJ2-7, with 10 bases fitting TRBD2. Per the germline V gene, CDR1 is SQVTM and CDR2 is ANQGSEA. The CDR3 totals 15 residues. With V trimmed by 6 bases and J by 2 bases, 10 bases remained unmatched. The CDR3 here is CSVVARGLAAYEQYF. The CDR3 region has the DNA TGCAGCGTCGTTGCCCGCGGACTAGCGGCCTACGAGCAGTACTTC.

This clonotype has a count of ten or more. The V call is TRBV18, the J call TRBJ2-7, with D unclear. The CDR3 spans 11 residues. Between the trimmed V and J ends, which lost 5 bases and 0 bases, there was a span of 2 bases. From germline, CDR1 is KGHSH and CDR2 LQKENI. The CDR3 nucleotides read TGTGCCAGCTCAGTCTCCTACGAGCAGTACTTC. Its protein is CASSVSYEQYF. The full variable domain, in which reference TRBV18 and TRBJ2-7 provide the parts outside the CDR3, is NAGVMQNPRHLVRRRGQEARLRCSPMKGHSHVYWYRQLPEEGLKFMVYLQKENIIDESGMPKERFSAEFPKEGPSILRIQQVVRGDSAAYFCASSVSYEQYFGPGTRLTVT.

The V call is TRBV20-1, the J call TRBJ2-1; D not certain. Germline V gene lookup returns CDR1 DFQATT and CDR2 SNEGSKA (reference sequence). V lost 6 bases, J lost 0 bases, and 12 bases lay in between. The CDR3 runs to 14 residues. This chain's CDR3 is CSALPVSSYNEQFF. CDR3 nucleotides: TGCAGTGCCCTGCCGGTGAGCTCCTACAATGAGCAGTTCTTC.

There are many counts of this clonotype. CDR3 coding DNA: TGTGCCACCAGTGACCCGGCCGGGGAGGCCGGGGAGCTGTTTTTT. It codes for CATSDPAGEAGELFF. J is TRBJ2-2 and V is TRBV24-1; weak D call: TRBD2 (6 bases). With 4 bases removed from V and 6 bases from J, the gap between germline ends came to 14 bases. The CDR3 is made up of 15 amino acids. In germline, CDR1 is KGHDR, CDR2 SFDVKD.

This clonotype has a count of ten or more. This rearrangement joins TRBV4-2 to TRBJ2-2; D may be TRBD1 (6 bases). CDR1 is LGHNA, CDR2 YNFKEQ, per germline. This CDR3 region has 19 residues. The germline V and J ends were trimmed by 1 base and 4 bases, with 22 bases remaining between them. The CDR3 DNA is TGTGCCAGCAGCCAAGGCTACTCCCGGACAGCACTCGGCACCGGGGAGCTGTTTTTT. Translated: CASSQGYSRTALGTGELFF.

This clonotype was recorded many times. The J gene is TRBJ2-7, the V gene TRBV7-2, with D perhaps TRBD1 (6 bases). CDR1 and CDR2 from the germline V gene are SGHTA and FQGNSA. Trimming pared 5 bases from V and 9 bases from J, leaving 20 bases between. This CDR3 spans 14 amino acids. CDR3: CASSQGTKVGGQYF. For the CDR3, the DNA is TGTGCCAGCAGCCAGGGGACGAAAGTAGGTGGGCAGTACTTC.

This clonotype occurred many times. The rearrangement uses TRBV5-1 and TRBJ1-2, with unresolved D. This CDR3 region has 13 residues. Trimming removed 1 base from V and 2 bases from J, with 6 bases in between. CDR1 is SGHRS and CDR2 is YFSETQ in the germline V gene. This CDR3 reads CASSLLGNYGYTF. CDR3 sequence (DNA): TGCGCCAGCAGCTTGCTCGGGAACTATGGCTACACCTTC. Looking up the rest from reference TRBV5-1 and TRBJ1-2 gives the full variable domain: KAGVTQTPRYLIKTRGQQVTLSCSPISGHRSVSWYQQTPGQGLQFLFEYFSETQRNKGNFPGRFSGRQFSNSRSEMNVSTLELGDSALYLCASSLLGNYGYTFGSGTRLTVV.

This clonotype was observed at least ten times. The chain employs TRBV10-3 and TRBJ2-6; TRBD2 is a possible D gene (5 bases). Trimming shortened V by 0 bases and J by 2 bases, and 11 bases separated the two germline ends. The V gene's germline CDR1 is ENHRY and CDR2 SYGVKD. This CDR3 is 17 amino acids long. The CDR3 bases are TGTGCCATCAGTGAGTCGACTAAGGGTACTGGGGCCAACGTCCTGACTTTC. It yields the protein CAISESTKGTGANVLTF.

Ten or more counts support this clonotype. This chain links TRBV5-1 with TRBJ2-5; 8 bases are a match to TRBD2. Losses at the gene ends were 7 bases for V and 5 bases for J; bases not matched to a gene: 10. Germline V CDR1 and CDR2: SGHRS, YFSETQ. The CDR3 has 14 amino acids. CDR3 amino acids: CASFRAGALETQYF. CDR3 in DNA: TGCGCCAGCTTTCGAGCGGGAGCGTTGGAGACCCAGTACTTC.

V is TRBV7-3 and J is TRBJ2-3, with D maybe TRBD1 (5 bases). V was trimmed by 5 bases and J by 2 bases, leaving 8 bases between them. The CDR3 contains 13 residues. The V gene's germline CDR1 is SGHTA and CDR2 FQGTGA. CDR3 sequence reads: CASSGANTDTQYF. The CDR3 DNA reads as TGTGCCAGCAGCGGGGCGAACACAGATACGCAGTATTTT.

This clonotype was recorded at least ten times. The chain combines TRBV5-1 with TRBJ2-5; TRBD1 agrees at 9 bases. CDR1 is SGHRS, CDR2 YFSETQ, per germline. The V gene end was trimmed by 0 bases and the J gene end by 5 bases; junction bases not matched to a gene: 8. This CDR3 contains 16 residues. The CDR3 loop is CASSLEGQGSWETQYF. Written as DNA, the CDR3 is TGCGCCAGCAGCTTGGAAGGACAGGGGAGTTGGGAGACCCAGTACTTC.

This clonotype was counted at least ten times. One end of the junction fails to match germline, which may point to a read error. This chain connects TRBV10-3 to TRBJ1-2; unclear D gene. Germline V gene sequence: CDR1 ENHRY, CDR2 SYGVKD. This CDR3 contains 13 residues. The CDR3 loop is CAISESKEGNFVF. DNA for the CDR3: TGTGCCATCAGTGAGTCGAAGGAGGGAAACTTCGTCTTC.

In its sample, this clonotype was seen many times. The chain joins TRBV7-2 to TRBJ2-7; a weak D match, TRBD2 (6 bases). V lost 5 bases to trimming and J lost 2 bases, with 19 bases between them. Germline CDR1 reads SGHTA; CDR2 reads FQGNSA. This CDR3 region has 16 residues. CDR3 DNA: TGTGCCAGCAGCCCATTCGGGACTCAGCCCCCCTACGAGCAGTACTTC. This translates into CASSPFGTQPPYEQYF.

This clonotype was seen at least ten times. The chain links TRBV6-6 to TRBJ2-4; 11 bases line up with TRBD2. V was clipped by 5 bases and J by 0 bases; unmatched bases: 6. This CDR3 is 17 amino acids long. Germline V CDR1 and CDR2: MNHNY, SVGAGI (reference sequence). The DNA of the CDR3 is TGTGCCAGCAGTACCACTAGCGGGAGACTAGCCAAAAACATTCAGTACTTC. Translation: CASSTTSGRLAKNIQYF.

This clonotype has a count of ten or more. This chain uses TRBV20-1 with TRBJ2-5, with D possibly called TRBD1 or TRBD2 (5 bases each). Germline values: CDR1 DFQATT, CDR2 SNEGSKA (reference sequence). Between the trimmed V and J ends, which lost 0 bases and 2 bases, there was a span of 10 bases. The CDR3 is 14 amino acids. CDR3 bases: TGCAGTGCTAGAGAGGGGCGGGCACAAGAGACCCAGTACTTC. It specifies CSAREGRAQETQYF.

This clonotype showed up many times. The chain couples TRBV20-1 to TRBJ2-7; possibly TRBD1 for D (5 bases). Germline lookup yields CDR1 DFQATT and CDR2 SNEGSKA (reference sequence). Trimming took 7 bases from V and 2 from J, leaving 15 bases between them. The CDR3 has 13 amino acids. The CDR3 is CSGGTGSTYEQYF. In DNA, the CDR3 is TGCAGTGGGGGTACAGGCTCCACCTACGAGCAGTACTTC.